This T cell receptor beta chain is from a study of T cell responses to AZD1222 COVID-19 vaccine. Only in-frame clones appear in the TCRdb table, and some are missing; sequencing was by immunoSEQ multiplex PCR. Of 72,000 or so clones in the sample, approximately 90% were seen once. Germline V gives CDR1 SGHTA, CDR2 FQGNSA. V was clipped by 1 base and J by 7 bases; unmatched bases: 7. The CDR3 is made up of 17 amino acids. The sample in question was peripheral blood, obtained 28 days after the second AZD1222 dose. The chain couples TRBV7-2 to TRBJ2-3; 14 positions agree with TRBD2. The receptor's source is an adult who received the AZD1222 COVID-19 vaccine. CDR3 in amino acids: CASSLVSGTSGRNTQYF. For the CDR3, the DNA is TGTGCCAGCAGCTTAGTATCCGGGACTAGCGGGAGAAATACGCAGTATTTT.